This is a list of T cell receptor beta chains from one sample in a study of graft-versus-host responses after intestinal transplantation. The antigens for these receptors are not known. Method: immunoSEQ multiplex PCR; TCRdb's copy keeps in-frame clones and lacks some. Here the sample spans tens of thousands of clones, about 93% being singletons. Here the sequenced sample was unstimulated CD8+ T cells sorted from spleen or lymph node cells, taken before intestinal transplant. These receptors all come from a human donor who received an intestinal transplant. Each CDR3 is given with its conserved first and last residue. A D gene is named only where the DNA matches it firmly. Expanded clones get a size class; other rows say once, few or many, or leave the size out.

NA,TRBV27,TRBJ2-1,NA,TGTGCCAGCAGTGCTCGGGGGAACTACAATGAGCAGTTCTTC,CASSARGNYNEQFF
NA,TRBV7-9,TRBJ1-5,NA,TGTGCCAGCAGCTTAGAACAACAGCCCCAGCATTTT,CASSLEQQPQHF
NA,TRBV11-3,TRBJ2-2,TRBD2,TGTGCCAGCAGTCGGACGGGAGGGGCAACCGGGGAGCTGTTTTTT,CASSRTGGATGELFF
few,TRBV7-6,TRBJ2-2,NA,TGTGCCAGCAGCTTACTCCCAGGGCCCAGGACCACAGGCACCGGGGAGCTGTTTTTT,CASSLLPGPRTTGTGELFF
once,TRBV7-9,TRBJ2-7,NA,TGTGCCAGCAGCATATTACAGGGGAGGTCCTACGAGCAGTACTTC,CASSILQGRSYEQYF
NA,TRBV5-1,TRBJ1-2,TRBD1,TGCGCCAGCAGCCCCCAGGGGGACAGGGATTTCCGACGCTCTGGCTACACCTTC,CASSPQGDRDFRRSGYTF
NA,TRBV7-9,TRBJ2-7,NA,TGTGCCAGCAGCTTGGGGGGGGGCCCCTACGAGCAGTACTTC,CASSLGGGPYEQYF
NA,TRBV6-5,TRBJ1-6,NA,TGTGCCAGCAGTTACTCGAACAGTTATAATTCACCCCTCCACTTT,CASSYSNSYNSPLHF
NA,TRBV7-9,TRBJ1-3,NA,TGTGCCAGCACCCTGGGGGGTACTGGAAACACCATATATTTT,CASTLGGTGNTIYF
NA,TRBV4-3,TRBJ2-2,TRBD2,TGCGCCAGCAGCCAAGATAGCGGGGGGTACACCGGGGAGCTGTTTTTT,CASSQDSGGYTGELFF
NA,TRBV11-2,TRBJ1-5,NA,TGTGCCAGCAGCCGGGGCGGGGCGCCGAATCAGCCCCAGCATTTT,CASSRGGAPNQPQHF
NA,TRBV19,TRBJ2-3,TRBD2,TGTGCCAGTAGCGACCTGGGATTAGCGGGGGGATGGACAGATACGCAGTATTTT,CASSDLGLAGGWTDTQYF
once,TRBV12-5,TRBJ2-7,TRBD1,TGTGCTAGTGGTTTGCCCGACAGGGACCACGAGCAGTACTTC,CASGLPDRDHEQYF
NA,TRBV10-1,TRBJ2-7,TRBD1,TGCGCCAGCTACTTACGGGACAGTCTCTCCTACGAGCAGTACTTC,CASYLRDSLSYEQYF
NA,TRBV7-6,TRBJ2-1,NA,TGTGCCAGCAGCCCCGAGCACTACAATGAGCAGTTCTTC,CASSPEHYNEQFF
NA,TRBV5-6,TRBJ2-7,TRBD2,TGTGCCAGCAGCTTTGGGCTAGCGGGGACCCTCTACGAGCAGTACTTC,CASSFGLAGTLYEQYF
NA,TRBV27,TRBJ2-3,NA,TGTGCCAGCAGTCCCTACAGCACAGATACGCAGTATTTT,CASSPYSTDTQYF
once,TRBV29-1,TRBJ2-1,TRBD2,TGCAGCGTCACTAGCGGGGGGGCAGGCACCTACAATGAGCAGTTCTTC,CSVTSGGAGTYNEQFF
NA,TRBV9,TRBJ2-3,NA,TGTGCCAGCAGCGGAGACTGGACTGGGAGCACAGATACGCAGTATTTT,CASSGDWTGSTDTQYF
NA,TRBV6-6,TRBJ2-7,NA,TGTGCCAGCAGCCACCGGGTTGTGTTAGGGGATCGGTACTTC,CASSHRVVLGDRYF